This T cell receptor (beta chain) was captured by sequencing in a study of T-cell memory formation after mild COVID-19. TCR alpha and TCR beta cDNA libraries carrying sample barcodes and UMIs came from 5'RACE with constant-segment primers. TCRdb reanalysed the 5' RACE reads using MiXCR and keeps one entry per CDR3 protein. The data show 280,000 or so distinct CDR3 sequences, 8.2% seen once. This clonotype was observed a handful of times. V shed 6 bases and J shed 6 bases, with 11 bases lying between them. The CDR3 contains 13 residues. The germline gives CDR1 LGHDT, CDR2 YNNKEL (reference sequence). The genes are TRBV3-1 and TRBJ2-2; a weak D match, TRBD1 (6 bases). This TCR was recovered from a man aged 18 to 35 who had mild COVID-19 (a few samples of this study predate the infection). Cell type and time point are not known. Sequenced material: PBMCs or a T cell subset sorted from them (not recorded which). The CDR3 protein is CASRPNRAGELFF. The CDR3 nucleotides are TGTGCCAGCAGGCCAAACAGGGCCGGGGAGCTGTTTTTT.